This TCR beta chain was retrieved from a study of cytomegalovirus exposure and HLA in healthy donors. Profiling relied on immunoSEQ multiplex PCR, and the TCRdb table lists in-frame clones only, not all of them. The data contain approximately 76,000 clones, 94% of them singletons. Looked up from germline, CDR1 is MNHEY and CDR2 is SMNVEV (reference sequence). CDR3 size: 16 residues. V shed 5 bases and J 4 bases; nucleotides not matched to a gene: 14. Sequencing was done on a sample of PBMCs. The rearrangement joins TRBV27 to TRBJ2-7, with TRBD1 matching 7 bases. The sequence came from a woman aged 18-35 years in good health and CMV-seronegative. The CDR3 loop reads CASSVRPPGQTYEQYF. The CDR3 DNA follows: TGTGCCAGCAGTGTCAGACCCCCGGGACAGACATACGAGCAGTACTTC.